This is a list of T cell receptor beta chains from one sample in a study of blood T cells in healthy people across ages. TCRdb used MiXCR to reprocess the 5' RACE reads, holding one entry per CDR3 protein. The repertoire has more than 900,000 distinct CDR3 sequences, roughly 28% of them found once; the top ten carry around 9.6%. Another study also made use of these data, one on T cells of mothers and their children.

Sequencing used blood. These receptors all stem from a woman in her thirties or forties in good health. CDR3s include the opening cysteine and the closing phenylalanine or tryptophan. Fields, in order: J gene, V gene, D gene, clone size, CDR3 length, CDR3 DNA, CDR3 protein. A D gene is named only where the DNA matches it firmly. Expanded clones are given a class, and other clones once, few, many or no size at all.

j_call: TRBJ1-2
v_call: TRBV5-1
d_call: TRBD1
clone_size: .
cdr3_length: 13
cdr3_nt: TGCGCCAGCAGCTCGGGGACAGGCACCGGCTACACCTTC
cdr3_aa: CASSSGTGTGYTF

j_call: TRBJ2-2
v_call: TRBV2
d_call: .
clone_size: .
cdr3_length: 17
cdr3_nt: TGTGCCAGCAGCCACGGCGAGGATAACGCGAACACCGGGGAGCTGTTTTTT
cdr3_aa: CASSHGEDNANTGELFF

j_call: TRBJ2-7
v_call: TRBV7-9
d_call: TRBD2
clone_size: .
cdr3_length: 15
cdr3_nt: TGTGCCAGCAGCTCGGGACTAGCGGGGGCCGGCGAGCAGTACTTC
cdr3_aa: CASSSGLAGAGEQYF

j_call: TRBJ1-2
v_call: TRBV6-2/TRBV6-3
d_call: TRBD1
clone_size: few
cdr3_length: 14
cdr3_nt: TGTGCCAGCAGTTATTTCACAGGGGCCGGCGGCTACACCTTC
cdr3_aa: CASSYFTGAGGYTF

j_call: TRBJ2-5
v_call: TRBV18
d_call: .
clone_size: .
cdr3_length: 14
cdr3_nt: TGTGCCGGCTCACCTTCCCCAGTACAAGAGACCCAGTACTTC
cdr3_aa: CAGSPSPVQETQYF

j_call: TRBJ1-5
v_call: TRBV7-8
d_call: .
clone_size: .
cdr3_length: 16
cdr3_nt: TGTGCCAGCAGGGGGAAGCGGGGGAGGCACAATCAGCCCCAGCATTTT
cdr3_aa: CASRGKRGRHNQPQHF

j_call: TRBJ2-7
v_call: TRBV20-1
d_call: TRBD2
clone_size: .
cdr3_length: 15
cdr3_nt: TGCAGTGCTGGTATAATAGCGGGGGGGTTTTACGAGCAGTACTTC
cdr3_aa: CSAGIIAGGFYEQYF

j_call: TRBJ1-2
v_call: TRBV7-2
d_call: .
clone_size: .
cdr3_length: 13
cdr3_nt: TGTGCCAGCAGGACCGGGACTAACTATGGCTACACCTTC
cdr3_aa: CASRTGTNYGYTF

j_call: TRBJ2-4
v_call: TRBV7-2
d_call: TRBD2
clone_size: .
cdr3_length: 15
cdr3_nt: TGTGCCAGCAGTGCCGACCGGGGCAGGGAGGGAATTCAGTACTTC
cdr3_aa: CASSADRGREGIQYF

j_call: TRBJ2-3
v_call: TRBV5-1
d_call: .
clone_size: few
cdr3_length: 14
cdr3_nt: TGCGCCAGCAGCTGGGGGAGAGGCACAGATACGCAGTATTTT
cdr3_aa: CASSWGRGTDTQYF

j_call: TRBJ2-4
v_call: TRBV2
d_call: TRBD2
clone_size: .
cdr3_length: 18
cdr3_nt: TGTGCCAGCAGTGATGTACTAGCGGGGGTTACAGCCAAAAACATTCAGTACTTC
cdr3_aa: CASSDVLAGVTAKNIQYF

j_call: TRBJ2-3
v_call: TRBV4-3
d_call: .
clone_size: .
cdr3_length: 13
cdr3_nt: TGCGCCAGCAGCCCCGAAGCTAGAGATACGCAGTATTTT
cdr3_aa: CASSPEARDTQYF

j_call: TRBJ2-1
v_call: TRBV6-1
d_call: TRBD2
clone_size: .
cdr3_length: 18
cdr3_nt: TGTGCCAGCAGTCCCTTAGCGGGGGGGTCCAGCTCCTACAATGAGCAGTTCTTC
cdr3_aa: CASSPLAGGSSSYNEQFF

j_call: TRBJ2-5
v_call: TRBV15
d_call: TRBD1
clone_size: many
cdr3_length: 14
cdr3_nt: TGTGCCACCAGCAGAGTGGGACAGACCGGGACCCAGTACTTC
cdr3_aa: CATSRVGQTGTQYF

j_call: TRBJ1-5
v_call: TRBV28
d_call: .
clone_size: .
cdr3_length: 15
cdr3_nt: TGTGCCAGCAGTTCTGACGGCCATAGCGATCAGCCCCAGCATTTT
cdr3_aa: CASSSDGHSDQPQHF

j_call: TRBJ2-2
v_call: TRBV20-1
d_call: .
clone_size: .
cdr3_length: 13
cdr3_nt: TGCAGTGTCAGTTACCGAACCACCGGGGAGCTGTTTTTT
cdr3_aa: CSVSYRTTGELFF

j_call: TRBJ1-2
v_call: TRBV5-1
d_call: TRBD1
clone_size: .
cdr3_length: 13
cdr3_nt: TGCGCCAGCAGCTGGGGACAGACCGATGGCTACACCTTC
cdr3_aa: CASSWGQTDGYTF

j_call: TRBJ1-2
v_call: TRBV7-2
d_call: .
clone_size: many
cdr3_length: 13
cdr3_nt: TGTGCCAGCAGCTTCTTGACATTTGATGGCTACACCTTC
cdr3_aa: CASSFLTFDGYTF

j_call: TRBJ2-7
v_call: TRBV4-1
d_call: .
clone_size: many
cdr3_length: 17
cdr3_nt: TGCGCCAGCAGCCAAGATTCGGTACGCGACAGGAAGAACGAGCAGTACTTC
cdr3_aa: CASSQDSVRDRKNEQYF

j_call: TRBJ2-3
v_call: TRBV12-3/TRBV12-4
d_call: TRBD2
clone_size: .
cdr3_length: 16
cdr3_nt: TGTGCCAGCAGTCCCTTCCTAGCGGGGAGCACAGATACGCAGTATTTT
cdr3_aa: CASSPFLAGSTDTQYF

j_call: TRBJ2-1
v_call: TRBV28
d_call: .
clone_size: few
cdr3_length: 15
cdr3_nt: TGTGCCAGCAGTCCCACATTGGGAGCCTACAATGAGCAGTTCTTC
cdr3_aa: CASSPTLGAYNEQFF

j_call: TRBJ2-2
v_call: TRBV3-1
d_call: .
clone_size: few
cdr3_length: 15
cdr3_nt: TGTGCCAGCAGCCAAGAGACGGGGGACACCGGGGAGCTGTTTTTT
cdr3_aa: CASSQETGDTGELFF

j_call: TRBJ2-2
v_call: TRBV15
d_call: .
clone_size: .
cdr3_length: 17
cdr3_nt: TGTGCCACCAGCAGCCTTAGGACGGGACGAAGGCCCGGGGAGCTGTTTTTT
cdr3_aa: CATSSLRTGRRPGELFF

j_call: TRBJ2-1
v_call: TRBV11-2
d_call: TRBD2
clone_size: .
cdr3_length: 15
cdr3_nt: TGTGCCAGCAGCACCCTAGCGGACGCCTACAATCAGCAGTTCTTC
cdr3_aa: CASSTLADAYNQQFF

j_call: TRBJ2-2
v_call: TRBV3-1
d_call: TRBD2
clone_size: many
cdr3_length: 15
cdr3_nt: TGTGCCAGCAGCCAAGAGGGACTAGAAACCGGGGAGCTGTTTTTT
cdr3_aa: CASSQEGLETGELFF

j_call: TRBJ2-3
v_call: TRBV6-2/TRBV6-3
d_call: TRBD1
clone_size: few
cdr3_length: 15
cdr3_nt: TGTGCCAGCAGTGGCAGGGGGCAAGGCACAGATACGCAGTATTTT
cdr3_aa: CASSGRGQGTDTQYF

j_call: TRBJ1-1
v_call: TRBV5-1
d_call: .
clone_size: .
cdr3_length: 14
cdr3_nt: TGCGCCAGCAGCTCAGTAGGTGGGTACACTGAAGCTTTCTTT
cdr3_aa: CASSSVGGYTEAFF

j_call: TRBJ1-3
v_call: TRBV20-1
d_call: .
clone_size: many
cdr3_length: 13
cdr3_nt: TGCAGTGCTAGAGATCTTTCTGGAAACACCATATATTTT
cdr3_aa: CSARDLSGNTIYF

j_call: TRBJ2-7
v_call: TRBV6-1
d_call: .
clone_size: .
cdr3_length: 14
cdr3_nt: TGTGCCAGCACGTCTCAGGGATTCTCCTACGAGCAGTACTTC
cdr3_aa: CASTSQGFSYEQYF

j_call: TRBJ2-1
v_call: TRBV20-1
d_call: TRBD2
clone_size: many
cdr3_length: 12
cdr3_nt: TGCAGTGCTCCTATAGCGGGGGGGGAGCAGTTCTTC
cdr3_aa: CSAPIAGGEQFF

j_call: TRBJ2-7
v_call: TRBV7-2
d_call: TRBD1
clone_size: few
cdr3_length: 16
cdr3_nt: TGTGCCAGCAGCTTAGCTCCGACAGGGAGCTCCTACGAGCAGTACTTC
cdr3_aa: CASSLAPTGSSYEQYF

j_call: TRBJ2-6
v_call: TRBV2
d_call: .
clone_size: few
cdr3_length: 15
cdr3_nt: TGTGCCAGCAGTCGTCCGGCGACTGGGGCCAACGTCCTGACTTTC
cdr3_aa: CASSRPATGANVLTF

j_call: TRBJ2-7
v_call: TRBV7-2
d_call: TRBD1
clone_size: .
cdr3_length: 16
cdr3_nt: TGTGCCAGCAGCTTAGGGTCCGGGACAGGGAACTACGAGCAGTACTTC
cdr3_aa: CASSLGSGTGNYEQYF

j_call: TRBJ1-5
v_call: TRBV6-5
d_call: TRBD1
clone_size: .
cdr3_length: 14
cdr3_nt: TGTGCCAGCAAAAAGGACAGGGGCAATCAGCCCCAGCATTTT
cdr3_aa: CASKKDRGNQPQHF

j_call: TRBJ1-2
v_call: TRBV20-1
d_call: .
clone_size: .
cdr3_length: 10
cdr3_nt: TGCAGTGCCGGGGTAAAAGGCTACACCTTC
cdr3_aa: CSAGVKGYTF

j_call: TRBJ1-6
v_call: TRBV7-2
d_call: .
clone_size: .
cdr3_length: 15
cdr3_nt: TGTGCCAGCAGCTTAGAGGCAGGGGTGGGTTCACCCCTCCACTTT
cdr3_aa: CASSLEAGVGSPLHF

j_call: TRBJ1-1
v_call: TRBV19
d_call: .
clone_size: .
cdr3_length: 15
cdr3_nt: TGTGCCAGTAGACGGTATCGCAGGGGTGATACTGAAGCTTTCTTT
cdr3_aa: CASRRYRRGDTEAFF

j_call: TRBJ2-1
v_call: TRBV20-1
d_call: TRBD2
clone_size: few
cdr3_length: 14
cdr3_nt: TGCAGTGCCCGAGCGGGGCCCGGAGGGGATGAGCAGTTCTTC
cdr3_aa: CSARAGPGGDEQFF

j_call: TRBJ1-2
v_call: TRBV29-1
d_call: TRBD1
clone_size: many
cdr3_length: 18
cdr3_nt: TGCAGCGTTGAAGGAACTTCCCAGGGGGCTCAATTTTTATATGGCTACACCTTC
cdr3_aa: CSVEGTSQGAQFLYGYTF

j_call: TRBJ2-5
v_call: TRBV5-4
d_call: TRBD2
clone_size: many
cdr3_length: 16
cdr3_nt: TGTGCCAGCAGCCCGACTAGCGGGGGACGGGGAGAGACCCAGTACTTC
cdr3_aa: CASSPTSGGRGETQYF

j_call: TRBJ1-5
v_call: TRBV12-3/TRBV12-4
d_call: TRBD1
clone_size: many
cdr3_length: 14
cdr3_nt: TGTGCCAGCAGTCCCCGACAGGGAAATCAGCCCCAGCATTTT
cdr3_aa: CASSPRQGNQPQHF

j_call: TRBJ1-2
v_call: TRBV5-1
d_call: .
clone_size: many
cdr3_length: 14
cdr3_nt: TGCGCCAGCAGCACCTCCATTGGCTCGCGCGGCTACACCTTC
cdr3_aa: CASSTSIGSRGYTF

j_call: TRBJ1-2
v_call: TRBV12-3/TRBV12-4
d_call: .
clone_size: many
cdr3_length: 15
cdr3_nt: TGTGCCAGCAGTTCCACCGTCACAGGGCGCGGTGGCTACACCTTC
cdr3_aa: CASSSTVTGRGGYTF

j_call: TRBJ1-2
v_call: TRBV6-5
d_call: .
clone_size: few
cdr3_length: 15
cdr3_nt: TGTGCCAGCCTCCCGTTGGAGTCGGGGTGGTATGGCTACACCTTC
cdr3_aa: CASLPLESGWYGYTF

j_call: TRBJ2-6
v_call: TRBV10-3
d_call: .
clone_size: many
cdr3_length: 14
cdr3_nt: TGTGCCAGCAAAGCGGGCGCTGGGGCCAACGTCCTGACTTTC
cdr3_aa: CASKAGAGANVLTF

j_call: TRBJ2-1
v_call: TRBV4-1
d_call: TRBD1
clone_size: many
cdr3_length: 16
cdr3_nt: TGCGCCAGCAGCCAAGATTCGACAGGGACCGGCAATGAGCAGTTCTTC
cdr3_aa: CASSQDSTGTGNEQFF

j_call: TRBJ1-2
v_call: TRBV15
d_call: TRBD1
clone_size: many
cdr3_length: 13
cdr3_nt: TGTGCCACCAGCAGTCGACAGGGTTGGGGCTACACCTTC
cdr3_aa: CATSSRQGWGYTF

j_call: TRBJ2-7
v_call: TRBV12-3/TRBV12-4
d_call: .
clone_size: many
cdr3_length: 13
cdr3_nt: TGTGCCAGCAGTTTTGTGGCGGGTCACGAGCAGTACTTC
cdr3_aa: CASSFVAGHEQYF

j_call: TRBJ1-1
v_call: TRBV20-1
d_call: .
clone_size: once
cdr3_length: 10
cdr3_nt: TGCAGTGCTAGCCTCCCTGAAGCTTTCTTT
cdr3_aa: CSASLPEAFF

j_call: TRBJ2-3
v_call: TRBV6-4
d_call: TRBD2
clone_size: .
cdr3_length: 16
cdr3_nt: TGTGCCAGCAGTGACCACCTAGCGGGGGGCCCAGATACGCAGTATTTT
cdr3_aa: CASSDHLAGGPDTQYF

j_call: TRBJ1-6
v_call: TRBV4-3
d_call: .
clone_size: .
cdr3_length: 15
cdr3_nt: TGCGCCAGCAACCAAGGGAACATCGGGAATTCACCCCTCCACTTT
cdr3_aa: CASNQGNIGNSPLHF

j_call: TRBJ2-1
v_call: TRBV20-1
d_call: .
clone_size: few
cdr3_length: 14
cdr3_nt: TGCAGTGCTAGAGAACCGGGGGCCTACAATGAGCAGTTCTTC
cdr3_aa: CSAREPGAYNEQFF

j_call: TRBJ1-1
v_call: TRBV7-2
d_call: .
clone_size: few
cdr3_length: 15
cdr3_nt: TGTGCCAGCAGCTTAGGGGGTATGCTGAACACTGAAGCTTTCTTT
cdr3_aa: CASSLGGMLNTEAFF

j_call: TRBJ1-2
v_call: TRBV12-3/TRBV12-4
d_call: .
clone_size: .
cdr3_length: 13
cdr3_nt: TGTGCCAGCAGTTTCTCGGGGAGCAATGGCTACACCTTC
cdr3_aa: CASSFSGSNGYTF

j_call: TRBJ2-3
v_call: TRBV5-1
d_call: .
clone_size: few
cdr3_length: 15
cdr3_nt: TGCGCCAGCAGCTTGGCGGGAGACGGGACAGATACGCAGTATTTT
cdr3_aa: CASSLAGDGTDTQYF

j_call: TRBJ1-1
v_call: TRBV9
d_call: TRBD1
clone_size: .
cdr3_length: 15
cdr3_nt: TGTGCCAGCAGCGGAGGGACAGGGGTCTACACTGAAGCTTTCTTT
cdr3_aa: CASSGGTGVYTEAFF

j_call: TRBJ2-7
v_call: TRBV7-2
d_call: .
clone_size: many
cdr3_length: 14
cdr3_nt: TGCGCCAGCAGCTTGTTTGACAGTTCCTACGAGCAGTACTTC
cdr3_aa: CASSLFDSSYEQYF

j_call: TRBJ2-2
v_call: TRBV29-1
d_call: .
clone_size: few
cdr3_length: 13
cdr3_nt: TGCAGCGTTGAAGGGCCCCGCACCGGGGAGCTGTTTTTT
cdr3_aa: CSVEGPRTGELFF

j_call: TRBJ2-1
v_call: TRBV6-6
d_call: TRBD2
clone_size: few
cdr3_length: 15
cdr3_nt: TGTGCCAGCACCTACGGGGGGGCGTCCTACAATGAGCAGTTCTTC
cdr3_aa: CASTYGGASYNEQFF

j_call: TRBJ1-5
v_call: TRBV12-3/TRBV12-4
d_call: TRBD1
clone_size: few
cdr3_length: 16
cdr3_nt: TGTGCCAGCAGTTTTGGGACAGCGTATAGCAATCAGCCCCAGCATTTT
cdr3_aa: CASSFGTAYSNQPQHF